The present T cell receptor beta chain was sequenced within a study of metastatic and nonmetastatic thyroid tumors. Overall study: For malignant and benign thyroid patients, tumor or nodule tissue and blood were the sources whose repertoires were compared.

The germline gives CDR1 MNHGY, CDR2 SVAAGI. The CDR3 is 13 amino acids. How the authors handled the data: In papillary thyroid cancer, a distant-metastasis classifier was built using CDR3 differences across clinicopathological groups. From the PCR reads, TCRdb re-called clones with MiXCR. TCRdb, not the authors, supplied the V and J calls. The sample includes about 22,000 clones, less than 20% of them seen just once. Remarks on this clone: Its cognate antigen is unknown. Mismatch with germline at one junction end may stem from a read error.

Study-level points and caveats: Reportedly, malignant thyroid tumors had significantly higher TCR beta diversity than benign nodules, in blood and tumor.

Nobody among the patients had been given any treatment before thyroid surgery. The J gene is TRBJ1-1, the V gene TRBV6-9, with D unclear. This receptor was identified in a male donor with papillary thyroid cancer or a benign thyroid nodule (not recorded which). Some clones in this sample may be carry-over from other donors' samples. The sequencing sample was made of adjacent normal tissue. Here the CDR3 reads CASKGTVGTEAFF. CDR3 nucleotides: TGCGCCAGCAAAGGAACGGTTGGTACTGAAGCTTTCTTT.